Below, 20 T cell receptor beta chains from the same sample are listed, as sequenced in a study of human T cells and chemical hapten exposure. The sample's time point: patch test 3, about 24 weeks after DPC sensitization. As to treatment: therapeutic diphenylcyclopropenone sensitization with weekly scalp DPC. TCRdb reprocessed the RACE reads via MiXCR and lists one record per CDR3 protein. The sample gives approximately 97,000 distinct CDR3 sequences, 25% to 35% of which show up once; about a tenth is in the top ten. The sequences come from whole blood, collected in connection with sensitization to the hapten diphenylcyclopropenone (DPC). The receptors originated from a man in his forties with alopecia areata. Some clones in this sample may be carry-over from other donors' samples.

CDR3 region: CASSSRDRGLGNTEAFF. The CDR3 bases are TGTGCCAGCAGTTCCCGGGACAGGGGGCTGGGGAACACTGAAGCTTTCTTT. This chain connects TRBV12-3 or TRBV12-4 to TRBJ1-1, with 12 bases identical to TRBD1. CDR3 size: 17 residues. Trimming took 4 bases from V and 1 from J; bases not matched to a gene: 7.

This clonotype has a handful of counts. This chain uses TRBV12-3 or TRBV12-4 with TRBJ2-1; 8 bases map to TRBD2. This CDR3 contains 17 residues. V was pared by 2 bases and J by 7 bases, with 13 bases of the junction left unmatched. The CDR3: CASSLPTGGPSVNEQFF. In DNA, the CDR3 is TGTGCCAGCAGTTTACCCACGGGAGGGCCCTCGGTGAATGAGCAGTTCTTC.

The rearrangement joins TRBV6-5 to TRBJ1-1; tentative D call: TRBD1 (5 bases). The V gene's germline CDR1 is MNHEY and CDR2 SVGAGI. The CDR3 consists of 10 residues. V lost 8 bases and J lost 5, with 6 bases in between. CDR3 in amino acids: CASQGTEAFF. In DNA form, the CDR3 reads TGTGCCAGCCAGGGTACTGAAGCTTTCTTT.

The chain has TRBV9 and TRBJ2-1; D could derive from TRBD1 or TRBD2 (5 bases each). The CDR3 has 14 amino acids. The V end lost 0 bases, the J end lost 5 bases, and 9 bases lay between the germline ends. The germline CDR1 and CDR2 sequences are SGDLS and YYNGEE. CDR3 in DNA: TGTGCCAGCAGCGTAGAGGGACGTCACAATGAGCAGTTCTTC. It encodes CASSVEGRHNEQFF.

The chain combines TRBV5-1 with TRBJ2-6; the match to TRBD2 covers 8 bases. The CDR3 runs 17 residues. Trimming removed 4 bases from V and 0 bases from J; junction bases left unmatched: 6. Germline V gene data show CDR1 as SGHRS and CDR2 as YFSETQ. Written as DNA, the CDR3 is TGCGCCAGCAGCAGGGACGGGAGGGCCTCTGGGGCCAACGTCCTGACTTTC. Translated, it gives CASSRDGRASGANVLTF.

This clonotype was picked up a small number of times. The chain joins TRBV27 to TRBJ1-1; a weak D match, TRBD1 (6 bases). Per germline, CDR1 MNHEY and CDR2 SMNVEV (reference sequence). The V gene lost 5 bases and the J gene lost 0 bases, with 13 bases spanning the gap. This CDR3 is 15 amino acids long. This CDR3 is CASSPDRLLNTEAFF. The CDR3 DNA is TGTGCCAGCAGTCCTGACAGGCTATTGAACACTGAAGCTTTCTTT.

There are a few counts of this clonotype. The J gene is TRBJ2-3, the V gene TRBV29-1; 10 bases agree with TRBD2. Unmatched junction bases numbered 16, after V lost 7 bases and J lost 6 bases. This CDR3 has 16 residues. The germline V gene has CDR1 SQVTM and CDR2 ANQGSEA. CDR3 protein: CSAEGLAGAKGDTQYF. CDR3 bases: TGCAGCGCCGAGGGGCTAGCGGGAGCTAAAGGGGATACGCAGTATTTT.

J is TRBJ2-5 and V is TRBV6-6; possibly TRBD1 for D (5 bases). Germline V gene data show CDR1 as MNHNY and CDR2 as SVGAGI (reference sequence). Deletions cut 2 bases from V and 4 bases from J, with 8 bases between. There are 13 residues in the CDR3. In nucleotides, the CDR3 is TGTGCCAGCAGTTACCTAGGGGTAGAGACCCAGTACTTC. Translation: CASSYLGVETQYF.

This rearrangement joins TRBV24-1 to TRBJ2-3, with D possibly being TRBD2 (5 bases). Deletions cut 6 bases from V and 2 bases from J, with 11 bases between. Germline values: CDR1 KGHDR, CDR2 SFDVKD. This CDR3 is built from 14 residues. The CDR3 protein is CATSSSWHTDTQYF. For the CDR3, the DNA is TGTGCCACCAGTTCTAGCTGGCACACAGATACGCAGTATTTT.

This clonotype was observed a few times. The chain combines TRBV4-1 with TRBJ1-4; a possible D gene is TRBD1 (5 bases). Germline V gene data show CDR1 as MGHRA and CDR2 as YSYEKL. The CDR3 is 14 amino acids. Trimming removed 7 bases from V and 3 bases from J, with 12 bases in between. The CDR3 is CASNAGFSNEKLFF. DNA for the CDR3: TGCGCCAGCAACGCAGGGTTCTCTAATGAAAAACTGTTTTTT.

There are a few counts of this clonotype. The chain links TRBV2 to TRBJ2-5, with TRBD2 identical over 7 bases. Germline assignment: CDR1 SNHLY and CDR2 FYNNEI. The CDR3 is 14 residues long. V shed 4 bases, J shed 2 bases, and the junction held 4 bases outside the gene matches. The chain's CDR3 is CASSVGGGQETQYF. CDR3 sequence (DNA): TGTGCCAGCAGTGTTGGGGGGGGGCAAGAGACCCAGTACTTC.

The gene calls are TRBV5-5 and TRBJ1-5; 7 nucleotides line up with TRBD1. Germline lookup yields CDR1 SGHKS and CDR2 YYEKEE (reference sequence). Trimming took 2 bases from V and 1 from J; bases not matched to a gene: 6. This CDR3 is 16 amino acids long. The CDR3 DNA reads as TGTGCCAGCAGCTTAAGGGGGCCGGGGAGCAATCAGCCCCAGCATTTT. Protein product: CASSLRGPGSNQPQHF.

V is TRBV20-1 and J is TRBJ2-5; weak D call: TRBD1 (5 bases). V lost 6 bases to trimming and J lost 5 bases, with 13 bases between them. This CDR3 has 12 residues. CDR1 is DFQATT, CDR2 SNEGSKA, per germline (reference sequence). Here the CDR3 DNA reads TGCAGTGCGACGCCAGGGCGCGAGACCCAGTACTTC. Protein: CSATPGRETQYF.

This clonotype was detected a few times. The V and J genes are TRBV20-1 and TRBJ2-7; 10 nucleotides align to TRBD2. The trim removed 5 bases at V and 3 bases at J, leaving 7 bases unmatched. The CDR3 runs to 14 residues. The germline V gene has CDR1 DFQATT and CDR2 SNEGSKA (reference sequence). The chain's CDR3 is CSASGLAVDYEQYF. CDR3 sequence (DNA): TGCAGTGCTTCCGGACTAGCGGTTGACTACGAGCAGTACTTC.

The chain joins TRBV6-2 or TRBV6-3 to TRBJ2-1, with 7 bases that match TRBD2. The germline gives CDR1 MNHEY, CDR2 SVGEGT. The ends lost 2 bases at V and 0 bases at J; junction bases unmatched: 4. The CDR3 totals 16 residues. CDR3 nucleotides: TGTGCCAGCAGTTACAGGCGGGAGAGCTCCTACAATGAGCAGTTCTTC. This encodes CASSYRRESSYNEQFF.

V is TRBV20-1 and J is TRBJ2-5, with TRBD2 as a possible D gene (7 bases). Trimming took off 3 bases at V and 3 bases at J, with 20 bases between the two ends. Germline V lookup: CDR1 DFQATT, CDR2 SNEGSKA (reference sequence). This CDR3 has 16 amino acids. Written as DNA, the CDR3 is TGCAGTGCTAGGATGGGGGGGCGTAAACTAGAAGAGACCCAGTACTTC. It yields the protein CSARMGGRKLEETQYF.

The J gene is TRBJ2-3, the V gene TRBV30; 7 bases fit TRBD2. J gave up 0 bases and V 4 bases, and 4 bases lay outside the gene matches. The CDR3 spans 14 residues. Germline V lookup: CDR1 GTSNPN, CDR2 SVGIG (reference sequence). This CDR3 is CAWKAGSSTDTQYF. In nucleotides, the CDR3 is TGTGCCTGGAAAGCGGGATCTAGCACAGATACGCAGTATTTT.

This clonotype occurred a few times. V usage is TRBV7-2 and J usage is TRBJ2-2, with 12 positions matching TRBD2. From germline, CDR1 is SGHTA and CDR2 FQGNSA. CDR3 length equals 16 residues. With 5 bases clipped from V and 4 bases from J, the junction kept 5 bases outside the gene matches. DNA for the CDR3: TGTGCCAGCAGCCCTCCGGGACTAGCGGGCACCGGGGAGCTGTTTTTT. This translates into CASSPPGLAGTGELFF.

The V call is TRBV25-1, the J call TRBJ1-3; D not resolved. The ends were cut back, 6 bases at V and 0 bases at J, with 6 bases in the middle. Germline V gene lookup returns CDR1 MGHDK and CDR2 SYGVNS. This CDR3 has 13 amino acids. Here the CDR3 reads CASSPVSGNTIYF. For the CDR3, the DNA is TGTGCCAGCAGCCCCGTCTCTGGAAACACCATATATTTT. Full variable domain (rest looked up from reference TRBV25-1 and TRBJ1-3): EADIYQTPRYLVIGTGKKITLECSQTMGHDKMYWYQQDPGMELHLIHYSYGVNSTEKGDLSSESTVSRIRTEHFPLTLESARPSHTSQYLCASSPVSGNTIYFGEGSWLTVV.

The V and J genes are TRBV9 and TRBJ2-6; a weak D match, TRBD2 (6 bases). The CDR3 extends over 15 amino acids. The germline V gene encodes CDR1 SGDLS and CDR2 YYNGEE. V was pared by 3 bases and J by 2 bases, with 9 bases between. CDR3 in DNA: TGTGCCAGCAGCGAGACGGGGGCTGGGGCCAACGTCCTGACTTTC. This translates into CASSETGAGANVLTF.